Here is one T cell receptor (beta chain) with its context. The antigen is unknown. One junction end disagrees with the germline gene, perhaps due to a read error. TCRdb passed the 5' RACE reads through MiXCR, listing each CDR3 protein once. Of some 300,000 distinct CDR3 sequences listed, 20% to 25% are singletons. The record originates from a study of T-cell memory formation after mild COVID-19. Overall study context: The TCR clusters were mostly specific to one donor. Study results and limitations: Contracting CD4+ clones lay largely in CM and EM, with CD8+ ones residing in EMRA. A subset of responding clones appeared in pre-infection memory, suggesting cross-reactive memory joined.

Germline CDR1 and CDR2: SGHTA and FQGTGA. This CDR3 region has 14 residues. The V gene is TRBV7-3, the J gene TRBJ2-7; D may be TRBD2 (6 bases). The sequence came from a young man who had mild COVID-19 (a few samples of this study predate the infection). Cell type and time point are not known. The source material was PBMCs or a T cell subset sorted from them (not recorded which). The CDR3 spells CASSLNSGEVRQYF. Written as DNA, the CDR3 is TGTGCCAGCAGTTTAAATTCGGGAGAAGTGAGGCAGTACTTC.